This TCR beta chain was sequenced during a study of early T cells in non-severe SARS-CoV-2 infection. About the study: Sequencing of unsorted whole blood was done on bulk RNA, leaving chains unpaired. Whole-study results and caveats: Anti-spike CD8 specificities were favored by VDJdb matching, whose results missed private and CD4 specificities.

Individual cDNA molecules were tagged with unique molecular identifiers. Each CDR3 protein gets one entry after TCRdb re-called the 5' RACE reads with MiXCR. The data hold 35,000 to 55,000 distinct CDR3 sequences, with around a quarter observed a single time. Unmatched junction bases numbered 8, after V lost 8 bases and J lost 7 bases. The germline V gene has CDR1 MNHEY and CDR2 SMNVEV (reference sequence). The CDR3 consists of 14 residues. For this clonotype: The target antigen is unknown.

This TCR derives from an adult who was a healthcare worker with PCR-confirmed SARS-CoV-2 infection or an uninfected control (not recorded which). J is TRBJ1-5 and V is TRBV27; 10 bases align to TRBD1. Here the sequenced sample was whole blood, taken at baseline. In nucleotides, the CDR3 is TGTGCCAGCGGCCGGGACAGGGGTTTGCAGCCCCAGCATTTT. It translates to CASGRDRGLQPQHF.